The 29 T cell receptor beta chains reported below all come from one sample, sequenced in a study of blood T cell repertoires in COVID-19. The repertoire was sequenced with immunoSEQ multiplex PCR; TCRdb's copy has only in-frame clones and lacks some. The table lists roughly 250,000 clones, roughly 91% of them singletons. The sample was peripheral blood. These receptors came from a man in his thirties or forties with COVID-19, enrolled during active disease.

CDR3 amino acids: CASSRGGSMGTGELFF. The CDR3 DNA is TGTGCCAGCAGTCGCGGGGGCAGTATGGGGACCGGGGAGCTGTTTTTT. The rearrangement links TRBV7-7 to TRBJ2-2; possible D gene TRBD2, 7 bases. V was clipped by 6 bases and J by 5 bases, with 19 bases between them. CDR1 and CDR2 from the germline V gene are SSHAT and FNYEAQ (reference sequence). The CDR3 runs to 16 residues.

This chain links TRBV10-1 with TRBJ2-7; 11 positions match TRBD1. The germline V gene has CDR1 WNHNN and CDR2 SYGVQD (reference sequence). With V trimmed by 4 bases and J by 0 bases, 8 bases remained unmatched. The CDR3 has 17 residues. This chain's CDR3 is CASSGVSGTGGSYEQYF. CDR3 DNA: TGCGCCAGCAGTGGAGTAAGCGGGACAGGGGGCTCCTACGAGCAGTACTTC.

This rearrangement joins TRBV18 to TRBJ2-7; D might be TRBD2 (6 bases). This CDR3 has 15 residues. Germline loops: CDR1 KGHSH, CDR2 LQKENI. With 3 bases removed from V and 3 bases from J, the gap between germline ends came to 15 bases. The CDR3 region has the DNA TGTGCCAGCTCACCGAGGGGTCGCGGGGTCTACGAGCAGTACTTC. It is translated as CASSPRGRGVYEQYF.

This chain uses TRBV19 with TRBJ1-1; 8 bases fit TRBD1. Trimming at V came to 6 bases and at J to 5 bases, leaving 11 bases not matched to a gene. The CDR3 is 15 amino acids. Germline loops: CDR1 LNHDA, CDR2 SQIVND (reference sequence). CDR3 DNA: TGTGCCAGTAGAAAGGGGCAGGGGGCGCGGACTGAAGCTTTCTTT. As protein: CASRKGQGARTEAFF.

V gene TRBV15 combines with J gene TRBJ1-5; 9 nucleotides line up with TRBD1. The CDR3 covers 17 residues. Germline assignment: CDR1 LNHNV and CDR2 YYDKDF (reference sequence). V gave up 1 base and J gave up 11 bases; unmatched junction bases: 15. The DNA for the CDR3 is TGTGCCACCAGCAGAGGGGTCCCGGGACAGGGAGAAAGGGCCCAGCATTTT. Encoded protein: CATSRGVPGQGERAQHF.

The chain combines TRBV5-5 with TRBJ1-3, with D possibly matching TRBD1 (6 bases). CDR3 length: 17 amino acids. V was shortened by 0 bases and J by 0 bases, with 13 bases between the two germline ends. CDR1 and CDR2 (germline): SGHKS, YYEKEE (reference sequence). The CDR3 region is CASSLGKQGYSGNTIYF. The CDR3 nucleotides read TGTGCCAGCAGCTTGGGAAAACAGGGATACTCTGGAAACACCATATATTTT.

This clone occurred a few times. This chain joins TRBV9 and TRBJ1-3; TRBD1 aligns across 8 bases. Germline V CDR1 and CDR2: SGDLS, YYNGEE. V was pared by 4 bases and J by 0 bases, with 12 bases of the junction left unmatched. The CDR3 contains 18 residues. CDR3 in amino acids: CASSMTGQGAFSGNTIYF. The CDR3 DNA reads TGTGCCAGCAGCATGACAGGCCAGGGGGCCTTCTCTGGAAACACCATATATTTT.

The V and J genes are TRBV7-9 and TRBJ2-2; 7 bases are shared with TRBD1. J gave up 4 bases and V 11 bases, and 10 bases lay outside the gene matches. The length of the CDR3 is 14 residues. Germline CDR1 is SEHNR and CDR2 is FQNEAQ (reference sequence). The CDR3 sequence: CAVRDRFITGELFF. CDR3 DNA sequence: TGTGCCGTCCGGGACAGATTCATCACCGGGGAGCTGTTTTTT.

V is TRBV4-2 and J is TRBJ1-2; D is perhaps TRBD1 (5 bases). The length of the CDR3 is 14 residues. The germline V gene has CDR1 LGHNA and CDR2 YNFKEQ. The V end was cut by 8 bases, the J end by 3 bases, with 16 bases between. The CDR3 here is CASALGPLDYGYTF. For the CDR3, the DNA is TGTGCCAGCGCCCTGGGGCCCCTCGACTATGGCTACACCTTC.

The chain joins TRBV20-1 to TRBJ2-7; weak D call: TRBD1 (5 bases). This CDR3 is built from 11 residues. CDR1 is DFQATT and CDR2 is SNEGSKA in the germline V gene (reference sequence). V lost 7 bases, J lost 3 bases, and 10 bases lay in between. The CDR3 loop reads CSVGLGYEQYF. The CDR3 nucleotides are TGCAGTGTGGGGCTAGGCTACGAGCAGTACTTC.

The J gene is TRBJ1-2, the V gene TRBV27; a possible D gene is TRBD1 (5 bases). The CDR3 has 12 residues. CDR1 is MNHEY, CDR2 SMNVEV, per germline (reference sequence). Between the trimmed V and J ends, which lost 8 bases and 7 bases, there was a span of 14 bases. The CDR3 sequence: CASGGHTGGYTF. CDR3 DNA: TGTGCCAGCGGTGGACACACGGGTGGCTACACCTTC.

The V and J genes are TRBV7-2 and TRBJ1-5; D is uncertain. With 1 base removed from V and 1 base from J, the gap between germline ends came to 8 bases. Germline lookup yields CDR1 SGHTA and CDR2 FQGNSA. This CDR3 comprises 15 residues. The CDR3 protein is CASSLVQASNQPQHF. In DNA, the CDR3 is TGTGCCAGCAGCTTAGTTCAGGCGAGCAATCAGCCCCAGCATTTT.

V usage is TRBV7-9 and J usage is TRBJ2-5; D remains ambiguous. Between the trimmed V and J ends, which lost 5 bases and 5 bases, there was a span of 9 bases. The CDR3 loop spans 12 amino acids. Germline V gives CDR1 SEHNR, CDR2 FQNEAQ (reference sequence). In DNA, the CDR3 is TGTGCCAGCAGCGCTGCCGGGGAGACCCAGTACTTC. This codes for CASSAAGETQYF.

This clone was detected a few times. V gene TRBV9 combines with J gene TRBJ2-7; weak D call: TRBD1 (5 bases). The V end was cut by 0 bases, the J end by 7 bases, with 14 bases between. The CDR3 is 14 amino acids. CDR1 is SGDLS, CDR2 YYNGEE, per germline. The CDR3 DNA reads as TGTGCCAGCAGCGTAGGGCAGGGCAGTGGTGAGCAGTACTTC. Amino acid sequence: CASSVGQGSGEQYF.

The chain joins TRBV7-9 to TRBJ1-4, with 9 bases matching TRBD1. The trim removed 4 bases at V and 8 bases at J, leaving 8 bases unmatched. CDR1 SEHNR and CDR2 FQNEAQ come from the germline V gene (reference sequence). The CDR3 is 15 amino acids. This CDR3 reads CASSSPGQGQEKLFF. CDR3 sequence (DNA): TGTGCCAGCAGCTCCCCGGGACAGGGACAGGAAAAACTGTTTTTT.

The V gene is TRBV30, the J gene TRBJ1-1; D might be TRBD1 (6 bases). This CDR3 contains 16 residues. Germline CDR1 is GTSNPN and CDR2 is SVGIG (reference sequence). Trimming shortened V by 0 bases and J by 3 bases, and 17 bases separated the two germline ends. DNA for the CDR3: TGTGCCTGGAGTGTACAAGGGGGGGCACGCTACACTGAAGCTTTCTTT. It is translated as CAWSVQGGARYTEAFF. The entire variable domain, with the rest obtained from reference TRBV30 and TRBJ1-1, is as follows: SQTIHQWPATLVQPVGSPLSLECTVEGTSNPNLYWYRQAAGRGLQLLFYSVGIGQISSEVPQNLSASRPQDRQFILSSKKLLLSDSGFYLCAWSVQGGARYTEAFFGQGTRLTVV.

This clone appeared a single time. CDR3 residues: CASSLDPQANTGELFF. The DNA of the CDR3 is TGTGCCAGCAGCTTAGATCCACAAGCGAACACCGGGGAGCTGTTTTTT. This sequence joins TRBV11-2 and TRBJ2-2; no firm D call. Germline V gene sequence: CDR1 SGHAT, CDR2 FQNNGV. The CDR3 loop spans 16 amino acids. Deletions cut 0 bases from V and 0 bases from J, with 8 bases between. Full variable domain (missing parts from reference TRBV11-2 and TRBJ2-2): EAGVAQSPRYKIIEKRQSVAFWCNPISGHATLYWYQQILGQGPKLLIQFQNNGVVDDSQLPKDRFSAERLKGVDSTLKIQPAKLEDSAVYLCASSLDPQANTGELFFGEGSRLTVL.

The rearrangement links TRBV7-9 to TRBJ1-2, with 7 nucleotides matching TRBD1. CDR3 length: 14 residues. Looked up from germline, CDR1 is SEHNR and CDR2 is FQNEAQ (reference sequence). V shed 3 bases, J shed 6 bases, and the junction held 7 bases outside the gene matches. The CDR3 reads CASSFSPTGHGYTF. Here the CDR3 DNA reads TGTGCCAGCAGCTTTTCTCCGACAGGGCATGGCTACACCTTC.

This clone appeared a few times. The rearrangement joins TRBV2 to TRBJ2-7; TRBD1 might be the D (5 bases). Trimming removed 4 bases from V and 6 bases from J, with 13 bases in between. Looked up from germline, CDR1 is SNHLY and CDR2 is FYNNEI. The CDR3 is made up of 13 amino acids. DNA for the CDR3: TGTGCCAGCAGTGGGGTGGGGCAAGTCGAGCAGTACTTC. Residues: CASSGVGQVEQYF.

This rearrangement joins TRBV19 to TRBJ1-5, with 9 bases fitting TRBD1. V gave up 7 bases and J gave up 2 bases; unmatched junction bases: 6. This CDR3 is built from 15 residues. Germline values: CDR1 LNHDA, CDR2 SQIVND (reference sequence). The chain's CDR3 is CASTTGGGGNQPQHF. CDR3 in DNA: TGTGCCAGTACCACAGGGGGCGGAGGCAATCAGCCCCAGCATTTT.

The chain uses TRBV3-1 (or the pseudogene TRBV3-2) and TRBJ2-1; possible D gene TRBD2, 6 bases. The CDR3 consists of 19 residues. The V and J ends lost 1 base and 0 bases respectively, with 19 bases between them. From germline, CDR1 is LGHDT and CDR2 YNNKEL (reference sequence). The CDR3: CASSQGPSWGENSYNEQFF. The CDR3 region has the DNA TGTGCCAGCAGCCAAGGGCCCTCCTGGGGGGAGAACTCCTACAATGAGCAGTTCTTC.

This chain connects TRBV6-5 to TRBJ2-4; 9 bases agree with TRBD2. Germline CDR1 MNHEY, CDR2 SVGAGI. The CDR3 is 13 residues long. The J segment lost 9 bases and the V segment lost 5 bases, leaving 5 bases of the junction unmatched. The CDR3 loop reads CASSMAGGVIQYF. CDR3 nucleotides: TGTGCCAGCAGTATGGCGGGGGGGGTCATTCAGTACTTC.

This clone was seen a handful of times. The rearrangement uses TRBV28 and TRBJ2-7; 11 bases map to TRBD2. The CDR3 contains 16 residues. CDR1 and CDR2 from the germline V gene are MDHEN and SYDVKM. V lost 3 bases, J lost 3 bases, and 7 bases stayed unmatched. The CDR3 region has the DNA TGTGCCAGCAGTTTGGGGGGGACTAGCGGACTCTACGAGCAGTACTTC. Translating it yields CASSLGGTSGLYEQYF.

The rearrangement links TRBV9 to TRBJ2-7, with a possible D match to TRBD2 (5 bases). Germline CDR1 SGDLS, CDR2 YYNGEE. The CDR3 totals 14 residues. Trimming pared 6 bases from V and 1 base from J, leaving 14 bases between. In DNA form, the CDR3 reads TGTGCCAGCACTCCCTCGGGGAATTCCTACGAGCAGTACTTC. Protein: CASTPSGNSYEQYF.

The chain has TRBV6-5 and TRBJ1-2, with a possible D match to TRBD1 (5 bases). The length of the CDR3 is 12 residues. Deletions cut 5 bases from V and 3 bases from J, with 7 bases between. The germline V gene encodes CDR1 MNHEY and CDR2 SVGAGI. The CDR3 loop is CASSPGYYGYTF. Here the CDR3 DNA reads TGTGCCAGCAGTCCAGGGTACTATGGCTACACCTTC.

This sequence joins TRBV5-1 and TRBJ1-3; 7 bases fit TRBD1. The germline gives CDR1 SGHRS, CDR2 YFSETQ. Losses at the gene ends were 0 bases for V and 0 bases for J; bases not matched to a gene: 3. This CDR3 comprises 16 residues. The CDR3 nucleotides read TGCGCCAGCAGCTTGGTGGGACAGCTCTCTGGAAACACCATATATTTT. Its protein is CASSLVGQLSGNTIYF.

The chain carries TRBV7-3 and TRBJ2-5, with 9 nucleotides matching TRBD2. The J segment lost 5 bases and the V segment lost 5 bases, leaving 9 bases of the junction unmatched. Germline V lookup: CDR1 SGHTA, CDR2 FQGTGA. This CDR3 is 15 amino acids long. Here the CDR3 reads CASSPSGVGGETQYF. The CDR3, as DNA: TGTGCCAGCAGCCCTAGCGGGGTAGGGGGGGAGACCCAGTACTTC.

This clone occurred once. V gene TRBV12-1 combines with J gene TRBJ2-3; the listed D gene, TRBD2, was not tested against the DNA. TRBV12-1 is labeled a pseudogene. The CDR3 is 17 amino acids. CDR3 nucleotides: TGTGCCAGCAGCGCACAAGAGACTAGCGGGGGGGCAGATACGCAGTATTTT. It codes for CASSAQETSGGADTQYF.

The chain couples TRBV30 to TRBJ1-1, with 8 bases lining up with TRBD1. Per germline, CDR1 GTSNPN and CDR2 SVGIG (reference sequence). V was clipped by 3 bases and J by 10 bases; unmatched bases: 4. The length of the CDR3 is 11 residues. The CDR3 loop reads CAWSAGGPAFF. CDR3 coding DNA: TGTGCCTGGAGCGCAGGGGGCCCAGCTTTCTTT.